The entry below gives a single T cell receptor beta chain sequence along with its context. Clones were sequenced by immunoSEQ multiplex PCR, and TCRdb holds only the in-frame ones, with some missing. The table has around 300,000 clones, around nine tenths seen once; the top ten hold 1.7%. The record originates from a study of blood T cell repertoires in COVID-19. As for the study in general: The United States, Italy and Spain provided the acute and convalescent COVID-19 samples.

Study members were between 18 and 89 years old and lived in roughly 24 US regions. Cohort placement rested on clinical history that participants reported themselves. The recovered donors of Cohort 3 showed two negative PCRs, clearance, or symptom resolution. Input material: PBMCs or T cells enriched from blood (not recorded which). The TCR sequence derives from a woman in her thirties or forties who had recovered from COVID-19.

For the CDR3, the DNA is TGTGCCAGCAGCCGCGCGCACGATAATTCACCCCTCCACTTT. It is translated as CASSRAHDNSPLHF. The chain combines TRBV2 with TRBJ1-6; D is unresolved. The CDR3 is made up of 14 amino acids. Trimming took 6 bases from V and 5 from J, leaving 11 bases between them. From germline, CDR1 is SNHLY and CDR2 FYNNEI.